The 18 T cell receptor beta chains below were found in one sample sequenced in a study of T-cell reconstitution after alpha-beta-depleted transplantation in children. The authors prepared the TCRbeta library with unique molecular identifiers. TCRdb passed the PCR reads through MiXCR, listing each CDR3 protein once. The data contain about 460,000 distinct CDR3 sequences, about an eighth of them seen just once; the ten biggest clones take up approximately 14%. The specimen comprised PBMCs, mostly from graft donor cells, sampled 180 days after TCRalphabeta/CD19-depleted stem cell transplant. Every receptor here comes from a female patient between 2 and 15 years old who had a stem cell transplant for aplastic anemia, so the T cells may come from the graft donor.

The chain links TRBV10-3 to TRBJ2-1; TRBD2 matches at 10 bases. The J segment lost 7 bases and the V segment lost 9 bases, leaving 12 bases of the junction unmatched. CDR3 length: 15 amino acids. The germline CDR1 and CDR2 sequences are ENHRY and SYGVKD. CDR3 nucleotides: TGTGCCATGGGATTTAGCGGGGGGCGTTTGAATGAGCAGTTCTTC. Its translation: CAMGFSGGRLNEQFF.

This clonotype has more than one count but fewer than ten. For the CDR3, the DNA is TGTGCCAGCAGTTACTCGAAAACTAGCGGAGATTACGAGCAGTACTTC. It codes for CASSYSKTSGDYEQYF. The V gene is TRBV6-5, the J gene TRBJ2-7, with 8 bases that match TRBD2. This CDR3 has 16 amino acids. Germline V CDR1 and CDR2: MNHEY, SVGAGI. The J segment lost 4 bases and the V segment lost 0 bases, leaving 8 bases of the junction unmatched.

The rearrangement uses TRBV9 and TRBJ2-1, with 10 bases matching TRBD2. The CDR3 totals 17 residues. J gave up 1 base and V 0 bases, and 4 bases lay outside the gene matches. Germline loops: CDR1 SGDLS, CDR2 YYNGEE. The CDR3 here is CASSVVSAGGSYNEQFF. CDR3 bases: TGTGCCAGCAGCGTAGTCTCAGCGGGAGGGTCCTACAATGAGCAGTTCTTC.

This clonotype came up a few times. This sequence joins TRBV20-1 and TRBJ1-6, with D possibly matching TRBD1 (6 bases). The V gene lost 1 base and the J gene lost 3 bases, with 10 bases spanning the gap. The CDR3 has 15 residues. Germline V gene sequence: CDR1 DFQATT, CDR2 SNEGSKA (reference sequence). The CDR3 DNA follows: TGCAGTGCTAGAGTGGGGGCTAACTATAATTCACCCCTCCACTTT. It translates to CSARVGANYNSPLHF.

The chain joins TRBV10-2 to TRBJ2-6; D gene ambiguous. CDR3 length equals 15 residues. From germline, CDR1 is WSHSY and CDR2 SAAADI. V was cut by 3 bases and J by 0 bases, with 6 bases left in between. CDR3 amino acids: CASSDLSSGANVLTF. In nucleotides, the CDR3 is TGCGCCAGCAGTGATTTAAGCTCTGGGGCCAACGTCCTGACTTTC.

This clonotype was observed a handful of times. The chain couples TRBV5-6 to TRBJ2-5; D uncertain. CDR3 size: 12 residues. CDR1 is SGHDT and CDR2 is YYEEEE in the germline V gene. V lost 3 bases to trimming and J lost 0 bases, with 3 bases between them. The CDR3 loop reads CASSYYQETQYF. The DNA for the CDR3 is TGTGCCAGCAGCTACTACCAAGAGACCCAGTACTTC.

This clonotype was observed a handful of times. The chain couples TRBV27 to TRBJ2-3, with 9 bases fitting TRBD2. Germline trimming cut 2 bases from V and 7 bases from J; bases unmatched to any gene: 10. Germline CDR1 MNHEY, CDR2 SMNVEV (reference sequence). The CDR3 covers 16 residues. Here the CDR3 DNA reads TGTGCCAGCAGTTTAGGGGCTGGGACTAGCCTCTATACGCAGTATTTT. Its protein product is CASSLGAGTSLYTQYF.

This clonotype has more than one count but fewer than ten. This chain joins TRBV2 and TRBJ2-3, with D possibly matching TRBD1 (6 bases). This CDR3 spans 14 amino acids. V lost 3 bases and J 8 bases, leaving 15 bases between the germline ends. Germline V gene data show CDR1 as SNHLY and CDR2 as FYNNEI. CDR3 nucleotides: TGTGCCAGCAGTGACAGGGGACGAACGCCTACGCAGTATTTT. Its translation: CASSDRGRTPTQYF.

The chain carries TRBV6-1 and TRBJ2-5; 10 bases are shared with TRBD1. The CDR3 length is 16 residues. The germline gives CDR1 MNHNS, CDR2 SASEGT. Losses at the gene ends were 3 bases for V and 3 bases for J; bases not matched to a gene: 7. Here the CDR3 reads CASSDYLDRGKETQYF. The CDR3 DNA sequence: TGTGCCAGCAGTGATTATCTGGACAGGGGGAAAGAGACCCAGTACTTC.

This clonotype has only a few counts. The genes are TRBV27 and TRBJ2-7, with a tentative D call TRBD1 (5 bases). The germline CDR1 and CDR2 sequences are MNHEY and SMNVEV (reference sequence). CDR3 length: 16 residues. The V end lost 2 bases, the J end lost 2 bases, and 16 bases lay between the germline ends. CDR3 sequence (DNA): TGTGCCAGCAGTTTAATCCCTAGGGGCAGGACCTACGAGCAGTACTTC. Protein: CASSLIPRGRTYEQYF.

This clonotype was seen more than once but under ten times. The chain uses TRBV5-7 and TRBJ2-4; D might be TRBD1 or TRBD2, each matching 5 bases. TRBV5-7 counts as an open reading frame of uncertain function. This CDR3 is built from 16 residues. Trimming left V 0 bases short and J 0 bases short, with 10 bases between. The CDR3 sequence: CASSLAGDLAKNIQYF. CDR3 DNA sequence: TGTGCCAGCAGCTTGGCTGGGGACCTAGCCAAAAACATTCAGTACTTC.

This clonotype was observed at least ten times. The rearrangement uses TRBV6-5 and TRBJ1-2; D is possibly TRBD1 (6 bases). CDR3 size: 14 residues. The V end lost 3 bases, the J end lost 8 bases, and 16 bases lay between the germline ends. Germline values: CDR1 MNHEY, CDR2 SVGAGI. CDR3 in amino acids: CASSYGQQRYGYTF. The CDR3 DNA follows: TGTGCCAGCAGTTATGGACAGCAACGGTACGGCTACACCTTC.

The CDR3 loop reads CASSLILGQPTDEQFF. For the CDR3, the DNA is TGTGCCAGCAGTTTAATCTTAGGACAGCCGACCGATGAGCAGTTCTTC. This sequence joins TRBV28 and TRBJ2-1; possibly TRBD1 for D (6 bases). Per the germline V gene, CDR1 is MDHEN and CDR2 is SYDVKM. V lost 2 bases and J 8 bases, leaving 19 bases between the germline ends. This CDR3 has 16 residues.

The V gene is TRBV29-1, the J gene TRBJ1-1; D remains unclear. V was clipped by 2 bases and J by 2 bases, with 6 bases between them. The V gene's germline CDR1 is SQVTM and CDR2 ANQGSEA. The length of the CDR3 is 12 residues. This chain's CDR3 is CSVEPKNTEAFF. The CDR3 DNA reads TGCAGCGTTGAACCCAAAAACACTGAAGCTTTCTTT.

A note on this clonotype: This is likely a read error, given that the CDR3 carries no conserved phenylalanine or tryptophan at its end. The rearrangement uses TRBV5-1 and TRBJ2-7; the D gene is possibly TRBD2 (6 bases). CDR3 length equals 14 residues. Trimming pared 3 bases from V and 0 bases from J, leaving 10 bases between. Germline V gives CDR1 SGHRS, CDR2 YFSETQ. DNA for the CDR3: TGCGCCAGCAGCTACCGGGGGTTCTCCTACGAGCAGTACTCC. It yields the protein CASSYRGFSYEQYS.

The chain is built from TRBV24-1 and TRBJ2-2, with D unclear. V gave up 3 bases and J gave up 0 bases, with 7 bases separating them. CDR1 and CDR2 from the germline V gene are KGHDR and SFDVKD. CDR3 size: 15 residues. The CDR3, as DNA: TGTGCCACCAGTGATCATCATACGAACACCGGGGAGCTGTTTTTT. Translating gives CATSDHHTNTGELFF.

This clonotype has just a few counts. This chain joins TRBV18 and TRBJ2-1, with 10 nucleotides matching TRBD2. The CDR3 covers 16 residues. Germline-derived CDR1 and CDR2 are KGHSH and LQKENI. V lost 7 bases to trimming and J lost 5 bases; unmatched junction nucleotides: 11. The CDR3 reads CASLDVSGRPHNEQFF. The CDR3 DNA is TGTGCCAGCTTGGATGTTAGCGGGAGGCCCCACAATGAGCAGTTCTTC. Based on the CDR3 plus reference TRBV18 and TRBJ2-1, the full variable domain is NAGVMQNPRHLVRRRGQEARLRCSPMKGHSHVYWYRQLPEEGLKFMVYLQKENIIDESGMPKERFSAEFPKEGPSILRIQQVVRGDSAAYFCASLDVSGRPHNEQFFGPGTRLTVL.

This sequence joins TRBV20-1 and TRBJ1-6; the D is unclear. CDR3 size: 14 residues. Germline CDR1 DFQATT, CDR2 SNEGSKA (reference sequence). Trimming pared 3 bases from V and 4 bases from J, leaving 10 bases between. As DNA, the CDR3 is TGCAGTGCTAGGGGCAGGATTTATAATTCACCCCTCCACTTT. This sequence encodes CSARGRIYNSPLHF.